Listed below are T cell receptor beta chains from one sample, sequenced in a study of shared clonotypes between healthy human individuals. TCRdb keeps only in-frame clones here, not all; method: immunoSEQ multiplex PCR. Of 950,000 to 1,300,000 clones listed, under 80% are singletons. Sequencing used memory CD4+ T cells sorted from blood. The receptors were sampled from a young man in good health. CDR3s include the opening cysteine and the closing phenylalanine or tryptophan. A D gene is named only where the DNA matches it firmly. The size of a clone is reported for some rows only, either as once, few or many, or as a class for expanded clones.

CASSAGTGNSPLHF,TGTGCCAGCAGCGCCGGGACAGGGAATTCACCCCTCCACTTT,TRBD1,TRBJ1-6,TRBV9,-
CASSQVAGLGYTF,TGTGCCAGTTCACAGGTGGCGGGGCTAGGCTACACCTTC,-,TRBJ1-2,TRBV19,-
CASSVGTDTQYF,TGTGCCAGCAGTGTAGGCACAGATACGCAGTATTTT,-,TRBJ2-3,TRBV2,few
CASSQDSPYGGTEAFF,TGCGCCAGCAGCCAAGATAGCCCGTACGGGGGCACTGAAGCTTTCTTT,-,TRBJ1-1,TRBV4-1,many
CASSLANALTDTQYF,TGTGCCAGCAGCTTGGCCAATGCCCTCACAGATACGCAGTATTTT,-,TRBJ2-3,TRBV5-4,-
CASSPQGLQVTNTEAFF,TGTGCCAGCTCACCACAAGGCCTTCAGGTGACGAACACTGAAGCTTTCTTT,-,TRBJ1-1,TRBV18,-
CASSQDIEIDTQYF,TGTGCCAGCAGCCAAGATATCGAGATAGATACGCAGTATTTT,-,TRBJ2-3,TRBV4-2,-
CASSLGATFGEQYF,TGTGCCAGCAGCCTGGGGGCGACTTTTGGCGAGCAGTACTTC,-,TRBJ2-7,TRBV5-6,-
CASSRRGGWETQYF,TGTGCCAGCAGCCGAAGGGGGGGTTGGGAGACCCAGTACTTC,-,TRBJ2-5,TRBV9,-
CASSMQGGFTDTQYF,TGTGCCAGTAGTATGCAGGGGGGTTTCACAGATACGCAGTATTTT,-,TRBJ2-3,TRBV19,-
CASSDTREPGELFF,TGTGCCAGCAGCGATACCAGGGAGCCCGGGGAGCTGTTTTTT,-,TRBJ2-2,TRBV28,-
CAALGQGSNQPQHF,TGTGCCGCCCTCGGACAGGGCAGCAATCAGCCCCAGCATTTT,TRBD1,TRBJ1-5,TRBV28,-
CASSVAPARGTEAQYF,TGCGCCAGCAGCGTCGCACCGGCCCGAGGGACAGAGGCGCAGTATTTT,TRBD1,TRBJ2-3,TRBV5-1,-
CASSLGGSGTDTQYF,TGTGCCAGCAGCTTAGGGGGTTCGGGCACAGATACGCAGTATTTT,-,TRBJ2-3,TRBV7-2,-
CASSYSGQASGNTIYF,TGTGCCAGCAGTTACTCGGGACAGGCCTCTGGAAACACCATATATTTT,TRBD1,TRBJ1-3,TRBV6-5,-
CAWSGHGGGNQPQHF,TGTGCCTGGAGTGGCCATGGGGGGGGCAATCAGCCCCAGCATTTT,-,TRBJ1-5,TRBV30,few
CASSAPGTVNEQFF,TGTGCCAGCAGCGCACCTGGGACGGTCAATGAGCAGTTCTTC,-,TRBJ2-1,TRBV2,-
CASSLSVFSPLHF,TGTGCCAGCAGTTTATCGGTGTTCTCACCCCTCCACTTT,-,TRBJ1-6,TRBV27,-
CASSPDRDAYGYTF,TGTGCCAGCAGCCCAGACAGGGACGCCTATGGCTACACCTTC,TRBD1,TRBJ1-2,TRBV7-3,-
CASRSSGRGGADTQYF,TGTGCCAGCAGAAGTAGCGGGAGAGGGGGTGCAGATACGCAGTATTTT,TRBD2,TRBJ2-3,TRBV6-6,few
CARAKKNSNQPQHF,TGCGCCAGAGCAAAAAAAAATAGCAATCAGCCCCAGCATTTT,-,TRBJ1-5,TRBV10-1,-
CASSLSGAGETQYF,TGTGCCAGCAGCTTATCGGGTGCTGGGGAGACCCAGTACTTC,-,TRBJ2-5,TRBV7-2,-
CASSFGLAETQYF,TGTGCCAGCAGCTTTGGACTAGCAGAGACCCAGTACTTC,TRBD2,TRBJ2-5,TRBV5-5,-
CASQSREVTGELFF,TGTGCCAGCCAGTCCAGGGAGGTGACCGGGGAGCTGTTTTTT,-,TRBJ2-2,TRBV10-3,-
CASSFGGQSYNSPLHF,TGCGCCAGCAGCTTTGGGGGACAGAGCTATAATTCACCCCTCCACTTT,TRBD1,TRBJ1-6,TRBV5-1,once
CASSQSQDTGYTF,TGTGCCAGCAGCCAAAGTCAGGACACCGGCTACACCTTC,-,TRBJ1-2,TRBV16,-
CASSVGSWTDTQYF,TGTGCCAGCAGCGTAGGCTCTTGGACAGATACGCAGTATTTT,-,TRBJ2-3,TRBV9,few
CASSLGTTGGQFGYTF,TGTGCCAGCAGCTTGGGAACAACAGGGGGCCAATTTGGCTACACCTTC,TRBD1,TRBJ1-2,TRBV5-6,-
CASSFSGGVTEAFF,TGTGCCAGCAGCTTTTCAGGGGGCGTAACTGAAGCTTTCTTT,TRBD1,TRBJ1-1,TRBV11-2,-
CASSGDPGQTTF,TGTGCCAGCAGTGGGGACCCGGGACAAACCACCTTC,-,TRBJ1-2,TRBV2,-
CATSMGTETLGANVLTF,TGTGCCACCAGCATGGGGACAGAGACCCTTGGGGCCAACGTCCTGACTTTC,TRBD1,TRBJ2-6,TRBV15,-
CASSQDGSNYGYTF,TGCGCCAGCAGCCAAGATGGCAGTAACTATGGCTACACCTTC,-,TRBJ1-2,TRBV4-3,-
CASSATRDPSRETQYF,TGTGCCAGCAGCGCCACCCGGGACCCTAGCAGGGAGACCCAGTACTTC,-,TRBJ2-5,TRBV9,-
CASSDQAYTGELFF,TGTGCCAGCAGTGATCAGGCTTACACCGGGGAGCTGTTTTTT,-,TRBJ2-2,TRBV25-1,many
CAWSGSGGSGGPWEETQYF,TGTGCCTGGAGTGGATCTGGTGGTAGCGGGGGGCCGTGGGAAGAGACCCAGTACTTC,TRBD2,TRBJ2-5,TRBV30,-
CASSPSTRVAGELFF,TGTGCCAGCTCACCATCGACGAGGGTGGCCGGGGAGCTGTTTTTT,-,TRBJ2-2,TRBV18,-
CASSPNRGTDEQYF,TGTGCCAGCTCACCTAACCGAGGAACCGACGAGCAGTACTTC,-,TRBJ2-7,TRBV18,-
CAISDRDRHTDTQYF,TGTGCCATCAGTGATCGGGACAGGCATACAGATACGCAGTATTTT,TRBD1,TRBJ2-3,TRBV10-3,-
CASSGAGTAFYEQYF,TGTGCCAGCAGTGGCGCCGGGACAGCGTTCTACGAGCAGTACTTC,TRBD1,TRBJ2-7,TRBV27,-
CASSQGQGAAGANVLTF,TGTGCCAGCAGCCAAGGCCAGGGGGCTGCTGGGGCCAACGTCCTGACTTTC,TRBD1,TRBJ2-6,TRBV14,few
CASSFVGYGYTF,TGTGCCAGCAGCTTCGTAGGGTATGGCTACACCTTC,-,TRBJ1-2,TRBV5-4,many
CASSPPGRNTEAFF,TGTGCCAGCTCACCACCAGGAAGGAACACTGAAGCTTTCTTT,-,TRBJ1-1,TRBV18,few
CASSYGEAGANVLTF,TGTGCCAGCAGTTATGGGGAAGCTGGGGCCAACGTCCTGACTTTC,-,TRBJ2-6,TRBV6-5,few
CATSRSTSGAYNEQFF,TGTGCCACCAGCAGATCGACTAGCGGGGCGTACAATGAGCAGTTCTTC,TRBD2,TRBJ2-1,TRBV15,-
CASMRTGSENTIYF,TGTGCCAGCATGAGGACAGGGAGTGAAAACACCATATATTTT,TRBD1,TRBJ1-3,TRBV6-1,once
CASSSYLGGDTQYF,TGTGCCAGCAGTTCCTACTTAGGGGGAGATACGCAGTATTTT,-,TRBJ2-3,TRBV28,few
CASRTGSAGVNEQFF,TGTGCCAGCCGAACCGGGTCCGCAGGGGTCAATGAGCAGTTCTTC,-,TRBJ2-1,TRBV6-5,-
CASSQVLRTGDSYEQYF,TGCGCCAGCAGCCAAGTGCTGAGGACAGGGGACTCCTACGAGCAGTACTTC,TRBD1,TRBJ2-7,TRBV4-1,-
CASSYSGLSTTEAFF,TGTGCCAGCAGTTACTCAGGGCTTTCGACGACTGAAGCTTTCTTT,-,TRBJ1-1,TRBV6-6,-
CASSEGLTSTDTQYF,TGTGCCAGCAGCGAGGGACTAACCAGCACAGATACGCAGTATTTT,TRBD2,TRBJ2-3,TRBV9,-
CASSSKVGSYNEQFF,TGCGCCAGCAGCTCTAAGGTTGGGTCCTACAATGAGCAGTTCTTC,-,TRBJ2-1,TRBV5-1,-
CASSTRDSDNNEQFF,TGTGCCAGCAGTACCCGGGACAGTGACAACAATGAGCAGTTCTTC,TRBD1,TRBJ2-1,TRBV2,-
CASRSGIGYNEQFF,TGCGCCAGCAGATCCGGGATCGGTTACAATGAGCAGTTCTTC,-,TRBJ2-1,TRBV5-1,-
CASSPQVGTQAGGYTF,TGTGCCAGCTCACCACAGGTCGGAACTCAAGCGGGTGGCTACACCTTC,-,TRBJ1-2,TRBV18,-